What follows are 3 T cell receptor beta chains derived from one specimen sequenced in a study of T cell responses to AZD1222 COVID-19 vaccine. Data came from immunoSEQ multiplex PCR; TCRdb stores just in-frame clones and leaves some out. The sample records about 120,000 clones, about 85% being singletons. The specimen was peripheral blood, collected on day 0 of AZD1222 vaccination. Every receptor here comes from an adult in good health.

The gene calls are TRBV5-1 and TRBJ2-5, with D perhaps TRBD2 (6 bases). Germline CDR1 is SGHRS and CDR2 is YFSETQ. The CDR3 sequence is 13 residues long. The V end lost 2 bases, the J end lost 5 bases, and 10 bases lay between the germline ends. The CDR3 loop is CASSFPLAETQYF. CDR3 sequence (DNA): TGCGCCAGCAGCTTCCCGCTAGCGGAGACCCAGTACTTC. The variable domain in full, with the rest retrieved from reference TRBV5-1 and TRBJ2-5, is KAGVTQTPRYLIKTRGQQVTLSCSPISGHRSVSWYQQTPGQGLQFLFEYFSETQRNKGNFPGRFSGRQFSNSRSEMNVSTLELGDSALYLCASSFPLAETQYFGPGTRLLVL.

This clone was seen just once. The gene calls are TRBV18 and TRBJ1-2; weak D call: TRBD1 (5 bases). This CDR3 spans 13 amino acids. The ends were cut back, 3 bases at V and 6 bases at J, with 11 bases in the middle. Germline V gene lookup returns CDR1 KGHSH and CDR2 LQKENI. The CDR3 DNA reads as TGTGCCAGCTCACCGAACCTGGGGGATGGCTACACCTTC. It is translated as CASSPNLGDGYTF. The full variable domain, in which reference TRBV18 and TRBJ1-2 provide the parts outside the CDR3, is NAGVMQNPRHLVRRRGQEARLRCSPMKGHSHVYWYRQLPEEGLKFMVYLQKENIIDESGMPKERFSAEFPKEGPSILRIQQVVRGDSAAYFCASSPNLGDGYTFGSGTRLTVV.

The chain employs TRBV18 and TRBJ2-2, with 11 bases fitting TRBD1. The CDR3 is made up of 15 amino acids. Losses at the gene ends were 6 bases for V and 6 bases for J; bases not matched to a gene: 6. CDR1 is KGHSH and CDR2 is LQKENI in the germline V gene. The CDR3 here is CASSPGQGASGELFF. The CDR3 DNA sequence: TGTGCCAGCTCTCCTGGACAGGGGGCCTCCGGGGAGCTGTTTTTT. Filled out from reference TRBV18 and TRBJ2-2, the complete variable domain reads NAGVMQNPRHLVRRRGQEARLRCSPMKGHSHVYWYRQLPEEGLKFMVYLQKENIIDESGMPKERFSAEFPKEGPSILRIQQVVRGDSAAYFCASSPGQGASGELFFGEGSRLTVL.